The next 14 T cell receptor beta chains were all read from a single sample in a study of blood T cell repertoires in COVID-19. Method: immunoSEQ multiplex PCR; TCRdb's copy keeps in-frame clones and lacks some. The profile covers about 81,000 clones, with under 90% appearing a single time and around 13% taken by the ten largest. What was sequenced was peripheral blood. These receptors were taken from a woman in her seventies with acute or convalescent COVID-19.

The V and J genes are TRBV3-1 (or the pseudogene TRBV3-2) and TRBJ2-3, with TRBD2 identical over 9 bases. The germline gives CDR1 LGHDT, CDR2 YNNKEL (reference sequence). The CDR3 spans 16 residues. Trimming at V came to 1 base and at J to 6 bases, leaving 8 bases not matched to a gene. CDR3 nucleotide sequence: TGTGCCAGCAGCCAAGTTCGGCGGGCGGGAGGGGATACGCAGTATTTT. It encodes CASSQVRRAGGDTQYF.

V and J are TRBV5-1 and TRBJ1-5, with 7 bases matching TRBD1. The length of the CDR3 is 15 residues. CDR1 SGHRS and CDR2 YFSETQ come from the germline V gene. The V and J ends lost 4 bases and 1 base, in that order; junction bases with no gene match: 5. The chain's CDR3 is CASSRTGESNQPQHF. DNA of the CDR3: TGCGCCAGCAGCCGAACAGGGGAAAGCAATCAGCCCCAGCATTTT.

This rearrangement joins TRBV10-1 to TRBJ2-4, with D possibly being TRBD1 or TRBD2 (6 bases each). The CDR3 spans 15 residues. Trimming removed 4 bases from V and 7 bases from J, with 17 bases in between. Germline CDR1 WNHNN, CDR2 SYGVQD (reference sequence). The CDR3 nucleotides read TGCGCCAGCAGTGGGTCGGGGGCAGGGCAGAACATTCAGTACTTC. It yields the protein CASSGSGAGQNIQYF.

The chain recombines TRBV4-1 with TRBJ2-1; 7 bases line up with TRBD2. Per germline, CDR1 MGHRA and CDR2 YSYEKL. CDR3 length: 11 amino acids. After removal of 4 bases from V and 9 bases from J, the junction contained 0 bases not matched to a gene. The CDR3 region is CASSLAGEQFF. CDR3 DNA sequence: TGCGCCAGCAGCCTAGCGGGTGAGCAGTTCTTC.

The J gene is TRBJ1-1, the V gene TRBV12-3 or TRBV12-4; 8 positions agree with TRBD1. This CDR3 is built from 13 residues. The V gene end was trimmed by 6 bases and the J gene end by 1 base; junction bases not matched to a gene: 1. The CDR3, as DNA: TGTGCCAGCAGGCAGGGGGCGAACACTGAAGCTTTCTTT. Its protein product is CASRQGANTEAFF.

The chain is built from TRBV18 and TRBJ1-6, with unresolved D. The V and J ends lost 3 bases and 8 bases respectively, with 11 bases between them. The CDR3 spans 14 residues. CDR1 and CDR2 (germline): KGHSH, LQKENI. The CDR3 nucleotides are TGTGCCAGCTCACCGGCCGGGATCGATTCACCCCTCCACTTT. Translation: CASSPAGIDSPLHF.

The chain recombines TRBV11-3 with TRBJ2-1; D ambiguous. The CDR3 is 14 amino acids. V was pared by 3 bases and J by 3 bases, with 9 bases between. Germline lookup yields CDR1 SGHNT and CDR2 YENEEA. The CDR3 bases are TGTGCCAGCAGCTTCCTCTCAGTCTACAATGAGCAGTTCTTC. Residues: CASSFLSVYNEQFF.

The chain has TRBV9 and TRBJ1-4; 9 bases line up with TRBD1. Germline loops: CDR1 SGDLS, CDR2 YYNGEE. The CDR3 extends over 16 amino acids. The trim removed 2 bases at V and 0 bases at J, leaving 2 bases unmatched. In DNA form, the CDR3 reads TGTGCCAGCAGCGTGGGGACAGGGTCAACTAATGAAAAACTGTTTTTT. Translation gives CASSVGTGSTNEKLFF. Drawing the rest from reference TRBV9 and TRBJ1-4, the complete variable domain is DSGVTQTPKHLITATGQRVTLRCSPRSGDLSVYWYQQSLDQGLQFLIQYYNGEERAKGNILERFSAQQFPDLHSELNLSSLELGDSALYFCASSVGTGSTNEKLFFGSGTQLSVL.

The genes are TRBV2 and TRBJ1-5, with D possibly being TRBD1 (6 bases). Trimming shortened V by 5 bases and J by 6 bases, and 14 bases separated the two germline ends. CDR3 size: 14 residues. CDR1 and CDR2 (germline): SNHLY, FYNNEI. The CDR3 reads CASSPGRGGQPQHF. CDR3 DNA sequence: TGTGCCAGCAGTCCGGGCAGGGGTGGTCAGCCCCAGCATTTT.

This chain joins TRBV19 and TRBJ2-1, with 7 bases lining up with TRBD1. V shed 8 bases, J shed 7 bases, and the junction held 5 bases outside the gene matches. The CDR3 contains 12 residues. The germline gives CDR1 LNHDA, CDR2 SQIVND (reference sequence). In DNA, the CDR3 is TGTGCCAGTCGGGACAGTAGGAATGAGCAGTTCTTC. Protein sequence: CASRDSRNEQFF.

The V gene is TRBV6-1, the J gene TRBJ1-3; D unresolved. The V end lost 3 bases, the J end lost 0 bases, and 9 bases lay between the germline ends. Germline assignment: CDR1 MNHNS and CDR2 SASEGT. This CDR3 has 15 amino acids. Here the CDR3 DNA reads TGTGCCAGCAGTGATTTACTTGGCTCTGGAAACACCATATATTTT. Residues: CASSDLLGSGNTIYF.

J is TRBJ2-6 and V is TRBV6-5; TRBD1 might be the D (5 bases). With 8 bases removed from V and 11 bases from J, the gap between germline ends came to 10 bases. Germline CDR1 MNHEY, CDR2 SVGAGI. This CDR3 has 11 residues. In nucleotides, the CDR3 is TGTGCCAGCGCGGACAATTACGTCCTGACTTTC. This encodes CASADNYVLTF.

V gene TRBV6-4 combines with J gene TRBJ1-2; D uncertain. The CDR3 spans 13 residues. The germline gives CDR1 MRHNA, CDR2 SNTAGT. V lost 4 bases and J lost 6, with 12 bases in between. CDR3 coding DNA: TGTGCCAGCAGTGGAGCGCCGGGGAATGGCTACACCTTC. Amino acid sequence: CASSGAPGNGYTF.

This chain links TRBV5-5 with TRBJ2-7; 7 bases map to TRBD1. The germline V gene has CDR1 SGHKS and CDR2 YYEKEE (reference sequence). The length of the CDR3 is 15 residues. Trimming cost V 4 bases and J 0 bases; bases outside gene matches: 7. DNA of the CDR3: TGTGCCAGCAGCCTACAGGGGTCCAGCTCCTACGAGCAGTACGTC. This translates into CASSLQGSSSYEQYV.